What follows are 6 T cell receptor beta chains derived from one specimen sequenced in a study of identifying expanded T cells in peripheral blood (dated by TCRdb to between 2017 and 2020). The library was obtained by the immunoSEQ multiplex PCR assay. TCRdb took over this immuneACCESS table, retaining in-frame rearrangements with V and J assigned. Such tables are incomplete; in checked studies, under half of the missing clones stem from an unresolved V gene, and the remainder is unexplained. The sample profile shows 85,000 to 100,000 clones; approximately 89% of them were found once. The biggest ten clones account for over 3% of the sample. The sequenced sample was blood. These receptors were obtained from a person aged 18 to 75 in good health.

This clone was seen once. The chain links TRBV28 to TRBJ2-5; D might be TRBD2 (6 bases). From germline, CDR1 is MDHEN and CDR2 SYDVKM. This CDR3 comprises 17 residues. Trimming shortened V by 4 bases and J by 5 bases, and 23 bases separated the two germline ends. This CDR3 reads CASSSAIRDSRGETQYF. CDR3 nucleotides: TGTGCCAGCAGTTCCGCTATACGGGACTCCCGGGGGGAGACCCAGTACTTC.

This clone turned up a few times. CDR3 in amino acids: CASSRGGLGQPQHF. CDR3 coding DNA: TGTGCCAGCAGTCGTGGGGGGCTAGGACAGCCCCAGCATTTT. The chain recombines TRBV6-6 with TRBJ1-5, with TRBD1 as a possible D gene (6 bases). Germline lookup yields CDR1 MNHNY and CDR2 SVGAGI (reference sequence). This CDR3 has 14 amino acids. V was shortened by 5 bases and J by 7 bases, with 15 bases between the two germline ends.

The V gene is TRBV9, the J gene TRBJ2-1; TRBD2 agrees at 9 bases. Germline CDR1 reads SGDLS; CDR2 reads YYNGEE. The CDR3 contains 14 residues. Trimming removed 2 bases from V and 3 bases from J; junction bases left unmatched: 0. The CDR3 DNA reads as TGTGCCAGCAGCGTTAGCGGGGGCTACAATGAGCAGTTCTTC. Its translation is CASSVSGGYNEQFF.

The chain is built from TRBV27 and TRBJ2-7; D is undetermined. Germline assignment: CDR1 MNHEY and CDR2 SMNVEV (reference sequence). The V end lost 9 bases, the J end lost 6 bases, and 21 bases lay between the germline ends. The CDR3 has 14 amino acids. CDR3 sequence reads: CASPFLGRKFEQYF. The CDR3 DNA reads TGTGCCAGTCCCTTCCTTGGTAGGAAGTTCGAGCAGTACTTC.

The rearrangement joins TRBV18 to TRBJ2-5; weak D call: TRBD1 (5 bases). V lost 2 bases to trimming and J lost 2 bases, with 12 bases between them. The CDR3 loop spans 15 amino acids. Germline V CDR1 and CDR2: KGHSH, LQKENI. The CDR3 protein is CASSPSSAGQETQYF. In DNA form, the CDR3 reads TGTGCCAGCTCACCATCCTCTGCAGGGCAAGAGACCCAGTACTTC.

In this sample, this clone turned up once. V is TRBV10-3 and J is TRBJ2-1, with 7 positions matching TRBD2. The CDR3 runs to 17 residues. The junction had 5 bases not matched to a gene; V was cut back by 0 bases and J by 0 bases. From germline, CDR1 is ENHRY and CDR2 SYGVKD. The CDR3 nucleotides read TGTGCCATCAGTGAGTCAGTCCGCGGGAGCTCCTACAATGAGCAGTTCTTC. Protein product: CAISESVRGSSYNEQFF.